The present TCR beta chain was sequenced within a study of identical twins. Study-level points and caveats: There was an excess of low generation probability in the out-of-frame alpha sequences that twins shared. There was more out-of-frame TCR alpha sharing in monozygotic twins than models estimated. A cross-sectional statistical analysis, not follow-up of the same donors, supported the conclusions.

Trimming removed 5 bases at V and 0 bases at J, with 4 bases between. Per the germline V gene, CDR1 is MNHNY and CDR2 is SVGAGI (reference sequence). This CDR3 is built from 12 residues. TCRdb analysed the 5' RACE reads with MiXCR anew, one entry per CDR3 protein. The data show around 530,000 distinct CDR3 sequences, 15% seen once. Note on this clonotype: Its cognate antigen is unknown.

This sample also belongs to another study, concerning yellow fever vaccine responses in identical twins. That study adds: Reports say the vaccine T cell response in twins looked partly convergent and partly personalized.

The TCR originated in a woman aged 18-29 years in good health. V is TRBV6-6 and J is TRBJ1-1; D call uncertain. Sequenced material: CD4+ T cells sorted from blood. CDR3 in DNA: TGTGCCAGCAGTGATGTGAACACTGAAGCTTTCTTT. This encodes CASSDVNTEAFF.